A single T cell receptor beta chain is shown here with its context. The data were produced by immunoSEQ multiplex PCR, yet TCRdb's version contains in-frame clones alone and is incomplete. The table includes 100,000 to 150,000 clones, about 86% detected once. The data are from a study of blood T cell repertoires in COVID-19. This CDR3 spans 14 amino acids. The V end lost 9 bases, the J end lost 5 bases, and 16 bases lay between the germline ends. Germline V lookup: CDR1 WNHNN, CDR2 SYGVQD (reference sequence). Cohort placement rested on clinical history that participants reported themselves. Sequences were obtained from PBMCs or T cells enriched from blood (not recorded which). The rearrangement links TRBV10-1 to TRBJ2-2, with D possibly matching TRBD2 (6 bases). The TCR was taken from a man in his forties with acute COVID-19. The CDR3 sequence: CASGEQGGTGELFF. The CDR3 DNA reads TGCGCCAGTGGGGAGCAGGGAGGTACCGGGGAGCTGTTTTTT.